This TCR beta chain derives from a study of CD8 T cells in Susac syndrome. Sequencing targeted TCR beta in blood CD8+ and CD4+ T cells. With random hexamers, about 0.45 to 1 ug RNA was reverse transcribed. TCRdb reanalysed the immunoSEQ multiplex PCR reads using MiXCR and keeps one entry per CDR3 protein. The data show 350,000 to 550,000 distinct CDR3 sequences, approximately 89% seen once. Between the trimmed V and J ends, which lost 5 bases and 5 bases, there was a span of 15 bases. Germline loops: CDR1 SGHVS, CDR2 FNYEAQ. The CDR3 runs to 14 residues. This TCR derives from a human donor with multiple sclerosis. This chain connects TRBV7-6 to TRBJ1-1; D might be TRBD1 (5 bases). What was sequenced was CD8+ T cells from PBMCs. The CDR3 here is CASSPKGTATEAFF. The CDR3 DNA follows: TGTGCCAGCAGCCCTAAGGGGACGGCAACTGAAGCTTTCTTT.